This is a list of T cell receptor beta chains from one sample in a study of OX40 agonist ivuxolimab in advanced cancers. Generated by immunoSEQ multiplex PCR, the TCRdb table keeps only in-frame clones and is missing some. The sample records 20,000 to 25,000 clones, roughly 90% being singletons. This sample comprised CD4+ or CD8+ T cells sorted from blood, obtained in a trial of the OX40 agonist ivuxolimab. The receptors were gathered from an adult with an advanced solid tumor such as melanoma, head and neck, liver or kidney cancer. CDR3s include the opening cysteine and the closing phenylalanine or tryptophan. The D gene is left open where the match is weak. Clone size is not always given. Where it is, it says once, few, many or a class for expanded clones.

J gene | clone size | V gene | D gene | CDR3 protein | CDR3 DNA
TRBJ1-1 | . | TRBV15 | . | CATSRPPGGSTEAFF | TGTGCCACCAGCAGACCCCCCGGGGGGAGCACTGAAGCTTTCTTT
TRBJ2-1 | . | TRBV27 | TRBD1 | CASSLEGGQGPNEQFF | TGTGCCAGCAGTTTAGAGGGGGGACAGGGGCCCAATGAGCAGTTCTTC
TRBJ2-7 | . | TRBV6-1 | . | CASSEYARDDYEQYF | TGTGCCAGCAGTGAATACGCCCGGGATGACTACGAGCAGTACTTC
TRBJ2-7 | . | TRBV19 | TRBD1 | CASSTGTGKRYEQYF | TGTGCCAGTAGTACCGGGACAGGGAAGAGGTACGAGCAGTACTTC
TRBJ2-3 | . | TRBV11-3 | TRBD1 | CASSFYDRVGHTQYF | TGTGCCAGCAGCTTCTACGACAGGGTAGGCCATACGCAGTATTTT
TRBJ1-2 | . | TRBV13 | . | CASRSSTGTYGYTF | TGTGCCAGCCGCTCATCGACGGGGACCTATGGCTACACCTTC
TRBJ2-3 | . | TRBV4-3 | TRBD2 | CASSRGTSGGTDTQYF | TGCGCCAGCAGCCGAGGGACTAGCGGGGGGACAGATACGCAGTATTTT
TRBJ2-1 | . | TRBV5-3 | . | CARSSLSGSKGEQFF | TGTGCCAGAAGCTCTCTTAGCGGATCTAAGGGGGAGCAGTTCTTC
TRBJ1-2 | . | TRBV27 | TRBD1 | CASSLHEQGTYGYTF | TGTGCCAGCAGTTTACATGAACAGGGGACCTATGGCTACACCTTC
TRBJ1-1 | . | TRBV27 | . | CASKQGGTEAFF | TGTGCCAGCAAACAAGGGGGAACTGAAGCTTTCTTT
TRBJ2-1 | . | TRBV29-1 | . | CSATVEESYNEQFF | TGCAGCGCTACCGTTGAGGAATCCTACAATGAGCAGTTCTTC
TRBJ2-1 | . | TRBV6-5 | TRBD1 | CASSYGDRGGNEQFF | TGTGCCAGCAGTTACGGAGACAGGGGGGGCAATGAGCAGTTCTTC
TRBJ2-4 | . | TRBV7-2 | . | CASSLTGNGEGYKNIQYF | TGTGCCAGCAGCTTAACAGGGAACGGGGAGGGGTACAAAAACATTCAGTACTTC
TRBJ2-1 | once | TRBV4-1 | . | CASSPQGTSSYNEQFF | TGCGCCAGCAGCCCTCAGGGCACGAGCTCCTACAATGAGCAGTTCTTC
TRBJ2-5 | . | TRBV6-6 | . | CASSYVEGTPQETQYF | TGTGCCAGCAGTTACGTGGAGGGGACGCCCCAAGAGACCCAGTACTTC
TRBJ2-7 | . | TRBV11-1 | TRBD2 | CASSLGLHYEQYF | TGTGCCAGCAGCCTGGGACTACACTACGAGCAGTACTTC
TRBJ2-7 | . | TRBV27 | . | CASRTGTSLYEQYF | TGTGCCAGCAGGACCGGGACATCACTATACGAGCAGTACTTC
TRBJ1-2 | . | TRBV5-5 | . | CASSPWGGAYGYTF | TGTGCCAGCAGCCCTTGGGGGGGAGCCTATGGCTACACCTTC
TRBJ2-5 | . | TRBV4-1 | TRBD2 | CASSQGGGTGETQYF | TGCGCCAGCAGCCAAGGGGGGGGAACCGGGGAGACCCAGTACTTC
TRBJ2-7 | . | TRBV14 | TRBD2 | CASSPFPGLEPYEQYF | TGTGCCAGCAGCCCCTTCCCGGGACTAGAGCCCTACGAGCAGTACTTC
TRBJ1-1 | . | TRBV7-8 | . | CASSLGNAEAFF | TGTGCCAGCAGCTTAGGTAACGCTGAAGCTTTCTTT
TRBJ2-7 | . | TRBV7-6 | . | CASSSSSRTRSYEQYF | TGTGCCAGCAGCTCTAGTTCCAGGACTCGCTCCTACGAGCAGTACTTC
TRBJ2-1 | . | TRBV5-4 | . | CASSLASGFSYNEQFF | TGTGCCAGCAGCTTGGCTTCGGGGTTCTCCTACAATGAGCAGTTCTTC
TRBJ2-1 | . | TRBV29-1 | TRBD1 | CSGQGGSYNEQFF | TGCAGCGGACAGGGGGGTTCCTACAATGAGCAGTTCTTC
TRBJ1-1 | once | TRBV28 | . | CASSAPRVGNTEAFF | TGTGCCAGCAGTGCCCCCAGGGTGGGGAACACTGAAGCTTTCTTT
TRBJ2-5 | . | TRBV13 | . | CASSSGTLQETQYF | TGTGCCAGCAGCTCCGGGACACTTCAAGAGACCCAGTACTTC
TRBJ1-5 | . | TRBV5-5 | TRBD1 | CASSFWAGGRGNQPQHF | TGTGCCAGCAGCTTTTGGGCAGGGGGAAGGGGCAATCAGCCCCAGCATTTT
TRBJ1-6 | . | TRBV21-1 | . | CASSKRDRYDGGDSPLHF | TGTGCCAGCAGCAAACGGGACAGGTATGACGGCGGGGATTCACCCCTCCACTTT
TRBJ2-3 | . | TRBV5-1 | . | CASSFLGGYTDTQYF | TGCGCCAGCAGCTTTCTCGGCGGCTACACAGATACGCAGTATTTT
TRBJ1-5 | . | TRBV7-8 | . | CASCNRDSNQPQHF | TGTGCCAGCTGTAACAGGGATAGCAATCAGCCCCAGCATTTT
TRBJ1-4 | . | TRBV12-5 | . | CASDSTASNEKLFF | TGTGCTAGTGACTCGACAGCTTCTAATGAAAAACTGTTTTTT
TRBJ2-1 | . | TRBV7-9 | . | CATDPLGVSYNEQFF | TGTGCCACCGATCCCTTAGGCGTCTCCTACAATGAGCAGTTCTTC
TRBJ2-5 | . | TRBV19 | . | CASSMVWSQETQYF | TGTGCCAGTAGTATGGTTTGGTCCCAAGAGACCCAGTACTTC
TRBJ1-5 | . | TRBV12-5 | TRBD1 | CASGPGDRVRPQHF | TGTGCTAGTGGTCCGGGGGACAGGGTGAGGCCCCAGCATTTT
TRBJ2-1 | . | TRBV9 | TRBD2 | CASSVGGRNYNEQFF | TGTGCCAGCAGCGTCGGCGGGAGGAACTACAATGAGCAGTTCTTC
TRBJ2-3 | few | TRBV9 | TRBD2 | CASSPGGGSGSTDTQYF | TGTGCCAGCAGCCCCGGGGGGGGTAGCGGGAGCACAGATACGCAGTATTTT
TRBJ2-6 | few | TRBV28 | . | CASSPWGDRSTANVLTF | TGTGCCAGCAGCCCATGGGGGGACAGATCTACGGCCAACGTCCTGACTTTC
TRBJ2-3 | . | TRBV7-7 | TRBD1 | CASSLGTGGPDTQYF | TGTGCTAGCAGCTTAGGGACAGGGGGACCAGATACGCAGTATTTT
TRBJ1-1 | . | TRBV6-6 | . | CASSPGLTNKGAFF | TGTGCCAGCAGTCCCGGCCTTACCAACAAGGGAGCTTTCTTT
TRBJ2-7 | once | TRBV9 | . | CASSPPEGPRSEQYF | TGTGCCAGCAGCCCCCCCGAGGGCCCGCGATCCGAGCAGTACTTC
TRBJ2-1 | . | TRBV6-9 | TRBD2 | CASSYSTSGHNEQFF | TGTGCCAGCAGTTACTCAACTAGCGGTCACAATGAGCAGTTCTTC
TRBJ2-7 | . | TRBV11-1 | . | CASSLGYSGSIPPYEQYF | TGTGCCAGCAGCTTAGGTTACAGCGGGTCAATTCCCCCCTACGAGCAGTACTTC
TRBJ1-5 | . | TRBV2 | . | CASRGRDHQPQHF | TGTGCCAGCAGGGGCCGAGACCATCAGCCCCAGCATTTT
TRBJ2-2 | once | TRBV28 | . | CAARGRENTGELFF | TGTGCCGCTAGGGGAAGAGAGAACACCGGGGAGCTGTTTTTT
TRBJ2-7 | once | TRBV19 | TRBD1 | CASSMGGTGPYEQYF | TGTGCCAGTAGTATGGGCGGGACAGGCCCCTACGAGCAGTACTTC
TRBJ2-1 | medium-sized | TRBV28 | TRBD2 | CASKLAGFSYNEQFF | TGTGCCAGCAAACTAGCGGGGTTCTCCTACAATGAGCAGTTCTTC
TRBJ1-1 | . | TRBV7-8 | . | CASSLGGPNTEAFF | TGTGCCAGCAGCTTAGGGGGCCCGAACACTGAAGCTTTCTTT
TRBJ1-1 | . | TRBV4-3 | . | CASSQTGDNTEAFF | TGCGCCAGCAGCCAAACCGGGGATAACACTGAAGCTTTCTTT
TRBJ1-1 | . | TRBV7-9 | . | CASQIAPNDVGEAFF | TGTGCCAGCCAGATAGCCCCAAACGACGTAGGTGAAGCTTTCTTT
TRBJ1-2 | . | TRBV5-1 | . | CASSLVRGPYGYTF | TGCGCCAGCAGCTTGGTTCGGGGCCCATATGGCTACACCTTC
TRBJ2-7 | . | TRBV27 | . | CASSLQGHRDYEQYF | TGTGCCAGCAGTCTGCAGGGACATAGGGACTACGAGCAGTACTTC
TRBJ2-1 | once | TRBV2 | TRBD2 | CASSPWKSGSNEQFF | TGTGCCAGCAGTCCTTGGAAAAGCGGGAGCAATGAGCAGTTCTTC
TRBJ1-5 | few | TRBV16 | . | CASSPTSNSNQPQHF | TGTGCCAGCAGCCCAACAAGTAATAGCAATCAGCCCCAGCATTTT
TRBJ2-3 | . | TRBV9 | . | CASSVAGTSTDTQYF | TGTGCCAGCAGCGTAGCGGGCACCAGCACAGATACGCAGTATTTT